This T cell receptor beta chain is from a study of blood T cell repertoires in COVID-19. Method: immunoSEQ multiplex PCR; TCRdb's copy keeps in-frame clones and lacks some. The sample shows approximately 200,000 clones, more than 75% of them seen only once. The V gene lost 4 bases and the J gene lost 1 base, with 11 bases spanning the gap. The CDR3 is 14 amino acids. Looked up from germline, CDR1 is LNHDA and CDR2 is SQIVND (reference sequence). The receptor was derived from a man over 45 who had recovered from COVID-19. Sequenced sample: peripheral blood. V is TRBV19 and J is TRBJ2-7; maybe TRBD1 (6 bases). In nucleotides, the CDR3 is TGTGCCAGTAGTAGGGGACAAACATCCTACGAGCAGTACTTC. It encodes CASSRGQTSYEQYF.